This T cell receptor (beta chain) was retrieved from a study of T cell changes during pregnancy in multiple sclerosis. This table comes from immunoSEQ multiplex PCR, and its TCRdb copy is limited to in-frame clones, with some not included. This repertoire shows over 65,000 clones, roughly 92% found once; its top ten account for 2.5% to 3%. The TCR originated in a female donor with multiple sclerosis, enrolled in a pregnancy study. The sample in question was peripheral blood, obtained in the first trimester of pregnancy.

CDR3 in DNA: TGTGCCAGTAGTTCATCTGCTAGCGGAAAGCAGTATTTT. Its translation is CASSSSASGKQYF. This sequence joins TRBV19 and TRBJ2-3; TRBD2 agrees at 7 bases. V lost 5 bases, J lost 11 bases, and 10 bases stayed unmatched. Germline lookup yields CDR1 LNHDA and CDR2 SQIVND (reference sequence). This CDR3 contains 13 residues.